This T cell receptor (beta chain) was obtained from a study of T cells in Graves' hyperthyroidism and ophthalmopathy. For the study at large: The initial diagnosis was the point when peripheral blood was collected, ahead of any treatment.

About this clonotype: Its cognate antigen is unknown.

Regions amplified from RNA transcripts were the TCR beta CDR3 regions. A set of HTBI primers served as the primers for a first-round RT-PCR of the TCR CDR3. Each CDR3 protein gets one entry after TCRdb re-called the multiplex PCR reads with MiXCR. Here the sample spans around 300,000 distinct CDR3 sequences, around 25% being singletons. Whole-study findings and limits: In the blood, most expanded thyroid clonotypes above 0.001 appeared as well. Classification by a 13 V-J model distinguished ophthalmopathy from stable hyperthyroidism.

V lost 0 bases and J lost 4; bases outside the gene matches: 9. Per the germline V gene, CDR1 is MNHEY and CDR2 is SMNVEV (reference sequence). The CDR3 contains 16 residues. The rearrangement joins TRBV27 to TRBJ2-7; 7 bases map to TRBD2. This receptor was identified in a man aged 35-49 years with Graves' hyperthyroidism that later progressed to Graves' ophthalmopathy. Sequencing was performed on blood. The CDR3 loop reads CASSLSPGRGWYEQYF. CDR3 nucleotides: TGTGCCAGCAGTTTATCACCTGGGAGGGGATGGTACGAGCAGTACTTC.